The 11 T cell receptor beta chains below come from one sample, sequenced in a study of OX40 agonist ivuxolimab in advanced cancers. The repertoire was sequenced with immunoSEQ multiplex PCR; TCRdb's copy has only in-frame clones and lacks some. Of around 94,000 clones listed, around 90% were seen once; the top ten hold around 0.86%. The material sequenced was CD4+ or CD8+ T cells sorted from blood, taken in a trial of the OX40 agonist ivuxolimab. These receptors were taken from an adult with an advanced solid tumor such as melanoma, head and neck, liver or kidney cancer.

The genes are TRBV20-1 and TRBJ2-5; the D is unclear. CDR3 length: 11 amino acids. From germline, CDR1 is DFQATT and CDR2 SNEGSKA (reference sequence). V shed 8 bases and J shed 2 bases, with 9 bases lying between them. The CDR3 reads CSPLGQETQYF. CDR3 bases: TGCAGTCCACTGGGTCAAGAGACCCAGTACTTC.

This clone was seen only once. DNA for the CDR3: TGTGCCAGCAGTACTAGCGGGACTAAAGATACGCAGTATTTT. Protein: CASSTSGTKDTQYF. The rearrangement uses TRBV7-2 and TRBJ2-3, with 10 nucleotides matching TRBD2. From germline, CDR1 is SGHTA and CDR2 FQGNSA. CDR3 size: 14 residues. Trimming took 6 bases from V and 5 from J; bases not matched to a gene: 5.

Only one count was recorded for this clone. V usage is TRBV7-6 and J usage is TRBJ2-5; D is ambiguous. CDR1 is SGHVS and CDR2 is FNYEAQ in the germline V gene. The CDR3 extends over 15 amino acids. Between the trimmed V and J ends, which lost 4 bases and 4 bases, there was a span of 16 bases. The CDR3 bases are TGTGCCAGCAGCTCGTTGGCTGTGGCCCCAGAGACCCAGTACTTC. This gives the protein CASSSLAVAPETQYF.

The chain employs TRBV6-6 and TRBJ1-2, with D maybe TRBD1 (5 bases). Trimming shortened V by 6 bases and J by 2 bases, and 13 bases separated the two germline ends. The length of the CDR3 is 14 residues. CDR1 is MNHNY and CDR2 is SVGAGI in the germline V gene (reference sequence). This CDR3 reads CASRRGEVNYGYTF. The CDR3 DNA is TGTGCCAGCAGACGAGGGGAAGTAAACTATGGCTACACCTTC.

The V call is TRBV5-1, the J call TRBJ2-5; possibly TRBD1 or TRBD2 for D (5 bases each). V lost 0 bases and J lost 5, with 11 bases in between. The CDR3 is made up of 14 amino acids. Per the germline V gene, CDR1 is SGHRS and CDR2 is YFSETQ. The CDR3 reads CASSLVGEGETQYF. CDR3 nucleotides: TGCGCCAGCAGCTTGGTAGGTGAGGGGGAGACCCAGTACTTC.

V usage is TRBV6-6 and J usage is TRBJ2-2, with TRBD1 matching 9 bases. The CDR3 loop spans 15 amino acids. V lost 5 bases to trimming and J lost 4 bases; unmatched junction nucleotides: 5. In germline, CDR1 is MNHNY, CDR2 SVGAGI (reference sequence). The CDR3 DNA follows: TGTGCCAGCAGTCTCGGGACAGGGATCACCGGGGAGCTGTTTTTT. This sequence encodes CASSLGTGITGELFF.

The genes are TRBV28 and TRBJ1-1; maybe TRBD1 (6 bases). The CDR3 covers 14 residues. Germline V gene lookup returns CDR1 MDHEN and CDR2 SYDVKM. The ends were cut back, 6 bases at V and 0 bases at J, with 11 bases in the middle. The CDR3 sequence is CASSPQGVNTEAFF. The DNA for the CDR3 is TGTGCCAGCAGCCCACAGGGCGTGAACACTGAAGCTTTCTTT.

The chain couples TRBV30 to TRBJ2-7; D remains unclear. The CDR3 runs to 11 residues. V lost 5 bases and J 1 base, leaving 6 bases between the germline ends. The germline V gene encodes CDR1 GTSNPN and CDR2 SVGIG (reference sequence). The CDR3 spells CAWGRSYEQYF. For the CDR3, the DNA is TGTGCCTGGGGCCGGTCCTACGAGCAGTACTTC.

This chain uses TRBV6-5 with TRBJ1-1; tentative D call: TRBD1 (5 bases). The CDR3 is made up of 14 amino acids. Germline V gene sequence: CDR1 MNHEY, CDR2 SVGAGI. V was cut by 9 bases and J by 5 bases, with 19 bases left in between. The CDR3 region is CASMDQGSWTEAFF. CDR3 bases: TGTGCCAGTATGGACCAGGGCTCCTGGACTGAAGCTTTCTTT.

V and J are TRBV13 and TRBJ2-7; the D call may be TRBD1 or TRBD2 (6 bases each). Per the germline V gene, CDR1 is PRHDT and CDR2 is FYEKMQ (reference sequence). The CDR3 is made up of 17 amino acids. Trimming pared 0 bases from V and 0 bases from J, leaving 15 bases between. The chain's CDR3 is CASSLGLKGGSSYEQYF. The CDR3 coding sequence is TGTGCCAGCAGCTTAGGCCTAAAGGGGGGCAGCTCCTACGAGCAGTACTTC.

The rearrangement uses TRBV5-1 and TRBJ2-3, with TRBD1 matching 9 bases. The CDR3 runs 17 residues. Germline assignment: CDR1 SGHRS and CDR2 YFSETQ. The V gene end was trimmed by 3 bases and the J gene end by 2 bases; junction bases not matched to a gene: 10. The CDR3 DNA follows: TGCGCCAGCAGCTCAGCGCCCACAGGGGGCGTCACAGATACGCAGTATTTT. Its protein product is CASSSAPTGGVTDTQYF.